This passage covers 18 T cell receptor beta chains from one sample sequenced in a study of T cell responses to AZD1222 COVID-19 vaccine. The repertoire was sequenced with immunoSEQ multiplex PCR; TCRdb's copy has only in-frame clones and lacks some. In the table there are around 140,000 clones, about nine tenths of which are singletons. Material: peripheral blood, obtained on day 0 of AZD1222 vaccination. These receptors all stem from an adult in good health.

The rearrangement links TRBV9 to TRBJ1-6; 10 bases fit TRBD1. Germline CDR1 and CDR2: SGDLS and YYNGEE. V was clipped by 4 bases and J by 8 bases; unmatched bases: 3. This CDR3 contains 14 residues. The CDR3 region is CASSLGQGDSPLHF. In DNA form, the CDR3 reads TGTGCCAGCAGCTTAGGACAGGGGGATTCACCCCTCCACTTT.

The chain joins TRBV18 to TRBJ2-5; 8 nucleotides agree with TRBD2. Germline V CDR1 and CDR2: KGHSH, LQKENI. V trimming: 3 bases; J trimming: 5 bases; junction bases outside the gene matches: 8. This CDR3 region has 15 residues. In DNA form, the CDR3 reads TGTGCCAGCTCACCCGGAGCGGGAGCTGACGAGACCCAGTACTTC. Protein product: CASSPGAGADETQYF.

The CDR3 loop is CASSSDRMLSYNEQFF. DNA of the CDR3: TGCGCCAGCAGCTCGGACAGGATGCTCTCCTACAATGAGCAGTTCTTC. The V call is TRBV5-1, the J call TRBJ2-1; 7 nucleotides match TRBD1. V lost 3 bases and J lost 0; bases outside the gene matches: 6. CDR1 and CDR2 from the germline V gene are SGHRS and YFSETQ. CDR3 length: 16 amino acids.

This clone was seen just once. The CDR3 sequence: CASRGQEGQRGTEAFF. In nucleotides, the CDR3 is TGCGCCAGCAGGGGACAGGAGGGGCAACGGGGGACTGAAGCTTTCTTT. The chain has TRBV4-1 and TRBJ1-1, with TRBD1 matching over 8 bases. Germline CDR1 and CDR2: MGHRA and YSYEKL. The V and J ends lost 6 bases and 5 bases, in that order; junction bases with no gene match: 14. This CDR3 contains 16 residues.

The chain has TRBV7-9 and TRBJ2-7, with TRBD1 identical over 7 bases. CDR1 is SEHNR, CDR2 FQNEAQ, per germline (reference sequence). V shed 4 bases, J shed 3 bases, and the junction held 15 bases outside the gene matches. The CDR3 covers 17 residues. For the CDR3, the DNA is TGTGCCAGCAGCTCGCCCGGAACAGGGGTTTTCGGCTACGAGCAGTACTTC. This translates into CASSSPGTGVFGYEQYF.

V usage is TRBV4-1 and J usage is TRBJ2-7; no reliable D call. Germline CDR1 is MGHRA and CDR2 is YSYEKL. The CDR3 runs to 14 residues. V was shortened by 0 bases and J by 4 bases, with 10 bases between the two germline ends. The CDR3 region is CASSQDPRIYEQYF. For the CDR3, the DNA is TGCGCCAGCAGCCAAGATCCCAGGATTTACGAGCAGTACTTC.

The CDR3: CATRRGASSYEQYF. For the CDR3, the DNA is TGTGCCACCCGGCGGGGCGCGAGCTCCTACGAGCAGTACTTC. The chain carries TRBV28 and TRBJ2-7, with D possibly matching TRBD2 (6 bases). Trimming shortened V by 10 bases and J by 0 bases, and 16 bases separated the two germline ends. The germline gives CDR1 MDHEN, CDR2 SYDVKM. The CDR3 totals 14 residues.

This CDR3 is CASSIGTTPGKLFF. The CDR3 DNA reads as TGTGCCAGCAGCATCGGGACAACCCCGGGAAAACTGTTTTTT. This chain links TRBV7-9 with TRBJ1-4; a weak D match, TRBD1 (6 bases). V shed 5 bases and J shed 10 bases, with 17 bases lying between them. The CDR3 is 14 residues long. Looked up from germline, CDR1 is SEHNR and CDR2 is FQNEAQ (reference sequence).

The V call is TRBV5-4, the J call TRBJ1-3, with D perhaps TRBD1 (6 bases). Trimming pared 5 bases from V and 0 bases from J, leaving 9 bases between. This CDR3 has 14 amino acids. From germline, CDR1 is SGHNT and CDR2 YYREEE (reference sequence). DNA for the CDR3: TGTGCCAGCAGTCGGGACATCTCTGGAAACACCATATATTTT. Translation: CASSRDISGNTIYF. Based on the CDR3 plus reference TRBV5-4 and TRBJ1-3, the full variable domain is ETGVTQSPTHLIKTRGQQVTLRCSSQSGHNTVSWYQQALGQGPQFIFQYYREEENGRGNFPPRFSGLQFPNYSSELNVNALELDDSALYLCASSRDISGNTIYFGEGSWLTVV.

V is TRBV5-4 and J is TRBJ2-1; TRBD2 matches at 10 bases. This CDR3 has 15 amino acids. V dropped 5 bases and J dropped 5; count of bases not matched to a gene: 7. The germline CDR1 and CDR2 sequences are SGHNT and YYREEE (reference sequence). The CDR3 DNA reads as TGTGCCAGCAGGTTGCGGCTAGCGGGAGACAATGAGCAGTTCTTC. Its protein product is CASRLRLAGDNEQFF.

V usage is TRBV5-6 and J usage is TRBJ2-1; weak D call: TRBD2 (6 bases). The CDR3 consists of 12 residues. Between the trimmed V and J ends, which lost 0 bases and 10 bases, there was a span of 8 bases. CDR1 and CDR2 from the germline V gene are SGHDT and YYEEEE. This CDR3 is CASSLVRGEQFF. The CDR3 coding sequence is TGTGCCAGCAGCTTGGTCCGGGGGGAGCAGTTCTTC.

The V gene is TRBV27, the J gene TRBJ2-1, with a tentative D call TRBD2 (5 bases). V gave up 5 bases and J gave up 8 bases, with 7 bases separating them. Per the germline V gene, CDR1 is MNHEY and CDR2 is SMNVEV (reference sequence). The CDR3 spans 11 residues. DNA of the CDR3: TGTGCCAGCAGTCTCGGGGATGAGCAGTTCTTC. It translates to CASSLGDEQFF.

The V call is TRBV5-4, the J call TRBJ1-2; D not resolved. V lost 0 bases, J lost 4 bases, and 16 bases lay in between. Germline V gene data show CDR1 as SGHNT and CDR2 as YYREEE (reference sequence). This CDR3 contains 16 residues. CDR3 in DNA: TGTGCCAGCAGCTTGGATGCAGTCTCACCGCTCTATGGCTACACCTTC. It specifies CASSLDAVSPLYGYTF. The complete variable domain, with remaining parts taken from reference TRBV5-4 and TRBJ1-2, reads ETGVTQSPTHLIKTRGQQVTLRCSSQSGHNTVSWYQQALGQGPQFIFQYYREEENGRGNFPPRFSGLQFPNYSSELNVNALELDDSALYLCASSLDAVSPLYGYTFGSGTRLTVV.

V is TRBV28 and J is TRBJ2-1; 7 bases are shared with TRBD2. The germline CDR1 and CDR2 sequences are MDHEN and SYDVKM. This CDR3 contains 13 residues. With V trimmed by 2 bases and J by 15 bases, 10 bases remained unmatched. CDR3 DNA: TGTGCCAGCAGTTTACAACCACTAGGGGAGGGGTTCTTC. The encoded protein is CASSLQPLGEGFF.

The V call is TRBV6-2 or TRBV6-3, the J call TRBJ2-1; 7 bases fit TRBD1. CDR1 is MNHEY and CDR2 is SVGEGT in the germline V gene. The length of the CDR3 is 11 residues. The junction had 3 bases not matched to a gene; V was cut back by 2 bases and J by 14 bases. The CDR3 DNA sequence: TGTGCCAGCAGTTACCGGGACAGCGAGTTCTTC. Translating it yields CASSYRDSEFF.

This clone was seen just once. The V and J genes are TRBV18 and TRBJ2-1; D uncertain. The CDR3 has 12 residues. Per germline, CDR1 KGHSH and CDR2 LQKENI. The ends were cut back, 1 base at V and 6 bases at J, with 4 bases in the middle. As DNA, the CDR3 is TGTGCCAGCTCACCACAGACCAATGAGCAGTTCTTC. It specifies CASSPQTNEQFF.

V and J are TRBV4-1 and TRBJ1-6, with D possibly matching TRBD1 (5 bases). CDR1 and CDR2 (germline): MGHRA, YSYEKL. With 4 bases removed from V and 5 bases from J, the gap between germline ends came to 12 bases. This CDR3 contains 15 residues. CDR3 sequence (DNA): TGCGCCAGCAGCCGATGGAGGGGCAATAATTCACCCCTCCACTTT. Its translation is CASSRWRGNNSPLHF.

This clone was detected only once. V gene TRBV14 combines with J gene TRBJ1-2; 7 bases align to TRBD1. Germline-derived CDR1 and CDR2 are SGHDN and FVKESK. J gave up 4 bases and V 4 bases, and 12 bases lay outside the gene matches. The CDR3 is 16 residues long. The CDR3 protein is CASSPYRGSGSYGYTF. In DNA form, the CDR3 reads TGTGCCAGCAGCCCCTACAGGGGATCGGGGTCCTATGGCTACACCTTC.